The T cell receptor beta chain described here comes from a study of T cells in Graves' hyperthyroidism and ophthalmopathy. Amplification yielded TCR beta CDR3 regions, with RNA transcripts as the source. HTBI primers were employed in a first-round RT-PCR of the TCR CDR3. TCRdb re-called the multiplex PCR reads through MiXCR, storing one row per CDR3 protein. The profile shows some 350,000 distinct CDR3 sequences, about an eighth of them singletons. Germline assignment: CDR1 MNHEY and CDR2 SVGEGT. J lost 4 bases, V lost 6 bases, and 8 bases had no gene match. The CDR3 consists of 16 residues. Ophthalmopathy cases met thresholds of Clinical Activity Score at least 3, NOSPECS grade at least 4 and duration under 3 months. Fresh peripheral blood, around 11 ml of it, supplied the PBMCs.

The V and J genes are TRBV6-2 or TRBV6-3 and TRBJ2-3; TRBD2 agrees at 12 bases. The clonotype was recovered from a woman aged 40 to 50 with Graves' ophthalmopathy. Sequences were obtained from blood. The CDR3 spells CASSHGLAGIADTQYF. The CDR3 region has the DNA TGTGCCAGCAGCCATGGACTAGCGGGGATTGCAGATACGCAGTATTTT.